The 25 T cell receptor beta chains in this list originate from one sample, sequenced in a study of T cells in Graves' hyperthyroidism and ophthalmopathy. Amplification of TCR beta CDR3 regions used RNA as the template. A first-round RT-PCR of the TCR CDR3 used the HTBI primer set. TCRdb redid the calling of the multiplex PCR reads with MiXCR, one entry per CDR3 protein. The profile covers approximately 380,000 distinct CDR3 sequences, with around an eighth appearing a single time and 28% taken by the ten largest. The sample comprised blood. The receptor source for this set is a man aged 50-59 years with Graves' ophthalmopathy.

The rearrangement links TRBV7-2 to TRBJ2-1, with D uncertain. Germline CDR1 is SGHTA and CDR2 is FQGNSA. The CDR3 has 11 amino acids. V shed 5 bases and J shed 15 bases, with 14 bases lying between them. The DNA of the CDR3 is TGTGCCAGCAGCCCGAGTCTTGTGGGGTTCTTC. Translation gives CASSPSLVGFF. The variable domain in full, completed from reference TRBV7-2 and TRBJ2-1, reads GAGVSQSPSNKVTEKGKDVELRCDPISGHTALYWYRQSLGQGLEFLIYFQGNSAPDKSGLPSDRFSAERTGGSVSTLTIQRTQQEDSAVYLCASSPSLVGFFGPGTRLTVL.

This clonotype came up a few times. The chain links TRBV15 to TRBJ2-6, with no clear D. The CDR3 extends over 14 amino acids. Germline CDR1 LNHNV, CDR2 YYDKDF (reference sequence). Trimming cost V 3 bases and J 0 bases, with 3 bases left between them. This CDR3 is CATSSSSGANVLTF. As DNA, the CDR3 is TGTGCCACCAGCAGCAGCTCTGGGGCCAACGTCCTGACTTTC. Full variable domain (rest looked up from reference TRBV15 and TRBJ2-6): DAMVIQNPRYQVTQFGKPVTLSCSQTLNHNVMYWYQQKSSQAPKLLFHYYDKDFNNEADTPDNFQSRRPNTSFCFLDIRSPGLGDTAMYLCATSSSSGANVLTFGAGSRLTVL.

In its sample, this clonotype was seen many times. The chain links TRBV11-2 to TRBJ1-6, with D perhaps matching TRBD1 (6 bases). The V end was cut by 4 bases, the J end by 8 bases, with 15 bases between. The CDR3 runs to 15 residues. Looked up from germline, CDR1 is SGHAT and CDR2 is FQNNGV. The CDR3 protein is CASSSPMQGYSPLHF. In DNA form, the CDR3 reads TGTGCCAGCAGCTCGCCTATGCAGGGGTATTCACCCCTCCACTTT.

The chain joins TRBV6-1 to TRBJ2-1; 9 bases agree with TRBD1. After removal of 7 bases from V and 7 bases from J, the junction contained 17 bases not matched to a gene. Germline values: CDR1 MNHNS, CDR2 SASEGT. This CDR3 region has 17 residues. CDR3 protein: CASIESIFTGGMNEQFF. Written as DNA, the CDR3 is TGTGCCAGCATCGAAAGCATTTTCACAGGGGGCATGAATGAGCAGTTCTTC.

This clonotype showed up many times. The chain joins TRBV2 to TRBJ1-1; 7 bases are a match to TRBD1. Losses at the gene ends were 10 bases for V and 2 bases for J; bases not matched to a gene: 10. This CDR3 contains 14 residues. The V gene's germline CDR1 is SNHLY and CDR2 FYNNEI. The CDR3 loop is CATRTGQYNTEAFF. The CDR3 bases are TGTGCCACCAGAACGGGACAGTATAACACTGAAGCTTTCTTT.

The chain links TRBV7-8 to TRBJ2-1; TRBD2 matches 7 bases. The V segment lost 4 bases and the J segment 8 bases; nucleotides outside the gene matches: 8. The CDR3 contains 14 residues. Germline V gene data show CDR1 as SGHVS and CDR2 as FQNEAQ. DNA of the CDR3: TGTGCCAGCAGCTCCGAGAGCAGCGGGGATGAGCAGTTCTTC. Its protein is CASSSESSGDEQFF. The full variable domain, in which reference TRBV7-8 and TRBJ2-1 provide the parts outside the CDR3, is GAGVSQSPRYKVAKRGQDVALRCDPISGHVSLFWYQQALGQGPEFLTYFQNEAQLDKSGLPSDRFFAERPEGSVSTLKIQRTQQEDSAVYLCASSSESSGDEQFFGPGTRLTVL.

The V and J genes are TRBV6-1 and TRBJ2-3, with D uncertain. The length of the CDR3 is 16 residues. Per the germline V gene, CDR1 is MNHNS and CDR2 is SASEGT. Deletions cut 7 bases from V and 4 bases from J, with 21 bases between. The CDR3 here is CASISQAKGRADTQYF. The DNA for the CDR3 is TGTGCCAGCATTAGTCAGGCGAAGGGTCGGGCAGATACGCAGTATTTT.

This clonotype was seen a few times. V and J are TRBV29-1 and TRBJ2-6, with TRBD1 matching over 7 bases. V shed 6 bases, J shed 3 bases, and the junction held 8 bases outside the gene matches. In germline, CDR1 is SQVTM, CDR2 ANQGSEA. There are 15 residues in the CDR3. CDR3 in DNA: TGCAGCGTGACCGACAGGGCTGGTGGGGCCAACGTCCTGACTTTC. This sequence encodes CSVTDRAGGANVLTF.

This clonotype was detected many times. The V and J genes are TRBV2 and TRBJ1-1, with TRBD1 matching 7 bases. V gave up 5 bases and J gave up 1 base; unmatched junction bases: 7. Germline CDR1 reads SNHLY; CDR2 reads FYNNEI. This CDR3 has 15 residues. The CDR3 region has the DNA TGTGCCAGCAGTTCACAGGGGACCCCGAACACTGAAGCTTTCTTT. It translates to CASSSQGTPNTEAFF.

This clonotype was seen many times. The CDR3 DNA reads TGCGCCAGCAGTGGAACCGCGGGGGACAGGGGTGAGCAGTACTTC. Translated, it gives CASSGTAGDRGEQYF. The rearrangement joins TRBV10-1 to TRBJ2-7, with TRBD1 matching 10 bases. Looked up from germline, CDR1 is WNHNN and CDR2 is SYGVQD (reference sequence). The CDR3 length is 15 residues. Germline trimming cut 4 bases from V and 7 bases from J; bases unmatched to any gene: 10.

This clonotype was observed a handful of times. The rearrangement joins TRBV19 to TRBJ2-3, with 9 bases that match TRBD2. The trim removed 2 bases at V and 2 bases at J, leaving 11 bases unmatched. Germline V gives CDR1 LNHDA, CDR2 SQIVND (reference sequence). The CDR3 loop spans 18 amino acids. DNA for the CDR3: TGTGCCAGTAGTATACTGCCTACTATAGCGGGGGACACAGATACGCAGTATTTT. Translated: CASSILPTIAGDTDTQYF.

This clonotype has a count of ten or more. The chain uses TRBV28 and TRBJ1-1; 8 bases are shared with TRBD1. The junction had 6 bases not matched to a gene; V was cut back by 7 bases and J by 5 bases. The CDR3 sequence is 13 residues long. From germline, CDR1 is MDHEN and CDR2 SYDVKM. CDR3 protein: CASIRTGRTEAFF. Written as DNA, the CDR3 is TGTGCCAGCATAAGGACAGGGAGGACTGAAGCTTTCTTT.

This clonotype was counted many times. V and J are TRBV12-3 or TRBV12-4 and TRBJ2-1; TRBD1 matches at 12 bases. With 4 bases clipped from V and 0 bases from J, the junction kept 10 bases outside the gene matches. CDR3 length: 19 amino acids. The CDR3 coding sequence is TGTGCCAGCAGTTCCGGGACAGGGGGCCATAAAAGCTCCTACAATGAGCAGTTCTTC. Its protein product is CASSSGTGGHKSSYNEQFF.

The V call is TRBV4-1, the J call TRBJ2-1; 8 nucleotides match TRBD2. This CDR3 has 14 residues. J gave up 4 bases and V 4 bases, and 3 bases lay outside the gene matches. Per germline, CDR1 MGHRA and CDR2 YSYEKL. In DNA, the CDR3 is TGCGCCAGCAGCCTCAGCGGGAGATACAATGAGCAGTTCTTC. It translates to CASSLSGRYNEQFF.

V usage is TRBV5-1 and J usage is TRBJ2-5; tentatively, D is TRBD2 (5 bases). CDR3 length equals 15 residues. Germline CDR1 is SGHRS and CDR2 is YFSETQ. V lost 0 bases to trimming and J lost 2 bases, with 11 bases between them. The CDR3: CASSLASGIQETQYF. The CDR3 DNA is TGCGCCAGCAGCTTGGCCTCGGGGATTCAAGAGACCCAGTACTTC.

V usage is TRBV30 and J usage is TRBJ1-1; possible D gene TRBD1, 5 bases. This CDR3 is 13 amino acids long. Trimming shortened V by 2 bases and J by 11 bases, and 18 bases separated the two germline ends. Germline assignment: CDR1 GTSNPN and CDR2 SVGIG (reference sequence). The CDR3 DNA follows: TGTGCCTGGAGTCACGGGGGGGGACCGTGGGCTTTCTTT. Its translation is CAWSHGGGPWAFF. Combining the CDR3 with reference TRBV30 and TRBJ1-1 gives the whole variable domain SQTIHQWPATLVQPVGSPLSLECTVEGTSNPNLYWYRQAAGRGLQLLFYSVGIGQISSEVPQNLSASRPQDRQFILSSKKLLLSDSGFYLCAWSHGGGPWAFFGQGTRLTVV.

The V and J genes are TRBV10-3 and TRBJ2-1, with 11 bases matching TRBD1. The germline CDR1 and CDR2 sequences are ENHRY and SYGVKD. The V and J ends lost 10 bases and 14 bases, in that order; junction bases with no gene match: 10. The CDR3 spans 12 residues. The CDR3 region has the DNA TGTGCCACCGGACAGGGGGCAAATAAGAAGTTCTTC. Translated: CATGQGANKKFF.

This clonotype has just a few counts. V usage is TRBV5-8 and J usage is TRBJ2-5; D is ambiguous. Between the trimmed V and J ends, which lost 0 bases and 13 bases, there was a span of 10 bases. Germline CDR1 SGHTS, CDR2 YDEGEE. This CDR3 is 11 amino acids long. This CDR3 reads CASSLGPSSYF. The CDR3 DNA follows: TGTGCCAGCAGCTTGGGCCCCAGCTCGTACTTC. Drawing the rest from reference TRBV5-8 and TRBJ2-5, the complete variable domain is EAGVTQSPTHLIKTRGQQATLRCSPISGHTSVYWYQQALGLGLQFLLWYDEGEERNRGNFPPRFSGRQFPNYSSELNVNALELEDSALYLCASSLGPSSYFGPGTRLLVL.

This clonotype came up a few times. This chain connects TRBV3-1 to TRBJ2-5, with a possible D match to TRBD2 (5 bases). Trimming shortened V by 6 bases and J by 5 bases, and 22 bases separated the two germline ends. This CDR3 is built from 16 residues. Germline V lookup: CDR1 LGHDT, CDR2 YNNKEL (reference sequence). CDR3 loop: CASSYSIARGRETQYF. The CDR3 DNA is TGTGCCAGCAGTTACTCGATAGCGCGAGGCCGGGAGACCCAGTACTTC.

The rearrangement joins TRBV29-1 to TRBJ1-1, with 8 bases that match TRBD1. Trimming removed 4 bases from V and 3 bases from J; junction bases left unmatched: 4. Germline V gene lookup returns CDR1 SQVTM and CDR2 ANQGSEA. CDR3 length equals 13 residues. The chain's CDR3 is CSVGTGPDTEAFF. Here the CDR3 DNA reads TGCAGCGTTGGGACAGGGCCCGACACTGAAGCTTTCTTT.

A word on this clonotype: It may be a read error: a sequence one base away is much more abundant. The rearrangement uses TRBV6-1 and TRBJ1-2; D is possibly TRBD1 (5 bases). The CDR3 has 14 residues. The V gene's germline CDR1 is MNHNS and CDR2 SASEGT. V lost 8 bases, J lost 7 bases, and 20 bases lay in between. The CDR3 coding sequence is TGTGCCAGCCAAAAAGCCGATAGGACAACTGGCTACACCTTC. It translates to CASQKADRTTGYTF.

CDR3 coding DNA: TGCGCCAGCAGCCAAGGGGGGGTGTCCTACAATGAGCAGTTCTTC. The encoded protein is CASSQGGVSYNEQFF. V and J are TRBV4-3 and TRBJ2-1; the D gene is possibly TRBD2 (6 bases). Deletions cut 1 base from V and 1 base from J, with 8 bases between. This CDR3 is built from 15 residues. Germline V CDR1 and CDR2: LGHNA, YSLEER.

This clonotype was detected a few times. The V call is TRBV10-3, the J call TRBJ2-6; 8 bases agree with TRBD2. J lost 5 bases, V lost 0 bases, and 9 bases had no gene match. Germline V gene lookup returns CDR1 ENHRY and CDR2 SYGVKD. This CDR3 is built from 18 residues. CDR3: CAISESGAGGPRANVLTF. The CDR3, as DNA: TGTGCCATCAGTGAGTCGGGGGCGGGAGGCCCCAGGGCCAACGTCCTGACTTTC.

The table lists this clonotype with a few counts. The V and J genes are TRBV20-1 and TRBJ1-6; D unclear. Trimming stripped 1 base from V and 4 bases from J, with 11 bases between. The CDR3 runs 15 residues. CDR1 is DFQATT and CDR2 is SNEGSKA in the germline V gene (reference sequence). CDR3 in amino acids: CSARGLTEYNSPLHF. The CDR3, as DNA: TGCAGTGCTAGAGGCCTGACGGAGTATAATTCACCCCTCCACTTT.

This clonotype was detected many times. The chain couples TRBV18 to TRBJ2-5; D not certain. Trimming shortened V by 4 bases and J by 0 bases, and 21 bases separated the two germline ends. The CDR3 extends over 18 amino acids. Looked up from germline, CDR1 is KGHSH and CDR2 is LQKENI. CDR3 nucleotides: TGTGCCAGCTCACACCGGGCTCCTGGGTTGGCCTACCAAGAGACCCAGTACTTC. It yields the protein CASSHRAPGLAYQETQYF.